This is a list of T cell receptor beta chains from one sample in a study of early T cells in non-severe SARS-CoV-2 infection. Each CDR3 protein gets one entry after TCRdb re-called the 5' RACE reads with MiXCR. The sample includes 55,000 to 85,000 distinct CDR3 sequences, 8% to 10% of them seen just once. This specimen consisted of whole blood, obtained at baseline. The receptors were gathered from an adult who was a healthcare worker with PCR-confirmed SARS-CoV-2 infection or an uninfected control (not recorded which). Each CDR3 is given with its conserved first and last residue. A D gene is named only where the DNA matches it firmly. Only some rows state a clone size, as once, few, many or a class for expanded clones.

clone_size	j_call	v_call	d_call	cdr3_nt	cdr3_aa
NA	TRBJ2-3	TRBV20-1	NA	TGCAGTGCCCCCCACCGGGCGGAGAGGACAGATACGCAGTATTTT	CSAPHRAERTDTQYF
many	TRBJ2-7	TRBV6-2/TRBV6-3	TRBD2	TGTGCCAGCAGTCCAGCGGGAGTATTGTCCTACGAGCAGTACTTC	CASSPAGVLSYEQYF
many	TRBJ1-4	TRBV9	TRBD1	TGTGCCAGCAGCCTACGGACAGGGACTAATGAAAAACTGTTTTTT	CASSLRTGTNEKLFF
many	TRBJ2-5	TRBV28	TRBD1	TGTGCCAGCAGCCCGCTGGACAGGGTGGAGACCCAGTACTTC	CASSPLDRVETQYF
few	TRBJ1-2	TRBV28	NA	TGTGCCAGCAGTAGGGGTGGGTCGGTCTATGGCTACACCTTC	CASSRGGSVYGYTF
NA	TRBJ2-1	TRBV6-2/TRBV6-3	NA	TGTGCCAGCAGGGCGAATAGCGGCTTCCTCTACAATGAGCAGTTCTTC	CASRANSGFLYNEQFF
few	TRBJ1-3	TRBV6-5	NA	TGTGCCAGCAGTGGGACGGCGAGCTCTGGAAACACCATATATTTT	CASSGTASSGNTIYF
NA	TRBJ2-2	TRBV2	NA	TGTGCCAGCAGTGAGCAACGGACGAGCACCGGGGAGCTGTTTTTT	CASSEQRTSTGELFF
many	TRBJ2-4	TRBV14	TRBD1	TGTGCCAGCAGCGCTAAACAGGGGGAGGTAGAAAACATTCAGTACTTC	CASSAKQGEVENIQYF
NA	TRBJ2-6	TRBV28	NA	TGTGCCAGCAGTCCACAACTGGGCTCTGGGGCCAACGTCCTGACTTTC	CASSPQLGSGANVLTF
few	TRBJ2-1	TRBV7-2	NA	TGTGCCAGCAGCTTATTAGGACTTCTCTACAATGAGCAGTTCTTC	CASSLLGLLYNEQFF
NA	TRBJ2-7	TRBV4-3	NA	TGCGCCAGCAGCCAATTGCCCCAGGGATACCACGAGCAGTACTTC	CASSQLPQGYHEQYF
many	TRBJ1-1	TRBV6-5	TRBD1	TGTGCCAGCAGTTATGCCATGGCAGGGGGTGGGACTGAAGCTTTCTTT	CASSYAMAGGGTEAFF
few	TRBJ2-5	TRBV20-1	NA	TGCAGTGCTAGAGACCTCCAAGAGACCCAGTACTTC	CSARDLQETQYF
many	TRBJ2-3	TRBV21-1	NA	TGTGCCAGCAGACCCGGGACTAGCGGGAGTGGTGGCACAGATACGCAGTATTTT	CASRPGTSGSGGTDTQYF
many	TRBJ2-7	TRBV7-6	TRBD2	TGTGCCAGCAGCCCGTTAGCGGGATTGTACGAGCAGTACTTC	CASSPLAGLYEQYF
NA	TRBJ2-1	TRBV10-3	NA	TGTGCCATCAGTGAGATCGTAAGTAATGAGCAGTTCTTC	CAISEIVSNEQFF
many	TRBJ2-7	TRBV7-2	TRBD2	TGTGCCAGCAGCTTCTCTTCCGGGACTAGCGGGAGAGGGTTGAACTTC	CASSFSSGTSGRGLNF
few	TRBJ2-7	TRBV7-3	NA	TGTGCCAGCAGCTTAACAGGGGACCCCTACGAGCAGTACTTC	CASSLTGDPYEQYF
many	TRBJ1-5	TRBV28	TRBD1	TGTGCCAGCAGCCCAGGGGGCGGGTATGGAAATCAGCCCCAGCATTTT	CASSPGGGYGNQPQHF
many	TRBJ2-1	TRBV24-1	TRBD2	TGTGCCACCAGTGATACGGGACTAGCGGCTTACAATGAGCAGTTCTTC	CATSDTGLAAYNEQFF
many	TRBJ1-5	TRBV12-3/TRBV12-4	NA	TGTGCCAGCAGCCACAATAGCAATCAGCCCCAGCATTTT	CASSHNSNQPQHF
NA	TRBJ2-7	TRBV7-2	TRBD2	TGTGCCAGCAGCTTGTTAGCGGGGCCCTACGAGCAGTACTTC	CASSLLAGPYEQYF
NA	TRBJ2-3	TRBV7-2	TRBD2	TGTGCCAGCAGCTCCACTAGCGCGCGCACAGATACGCAGTATTTT	CASSSTSARTDTQYF
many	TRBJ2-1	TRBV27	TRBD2	TGTGCCATAACGACACAACGGACTAGCGGGAGCAGCTACAATGAGCAGTTCTTC	CAITTQRTSGSSYNEQFF
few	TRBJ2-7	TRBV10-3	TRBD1	TGTGCCATCAGTGGAAACCGGGACAGCTCCTACGAGCAGTACTTC	CAISGNRDSSYEQYF
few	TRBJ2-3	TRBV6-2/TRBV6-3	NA	TGTGCCAGCAGTTACGACTTAACCACAGATACGCAGTATTTT	CASSYDLTTDTQYF
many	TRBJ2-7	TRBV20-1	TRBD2	TGCAGTGCTTCAGTCGGACTAGCGACCTACGAGCAGTACTTC	CSASVGLATYEQYF
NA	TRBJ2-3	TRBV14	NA	TGTGCCAGCAGCCGTTATAGAACAGATACGCAGTATTTT	CASSRYRTDTQYF
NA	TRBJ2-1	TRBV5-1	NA	TGCGCCAGCACTTTGTCGGCCTACAATGAGCAGTTCTTC	CASTLSAYNEQFF
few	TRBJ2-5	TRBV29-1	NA	TGCAGCGTTGAATGGGCCCAAACGTCAGAGACCCAGTACTTC	CSVEWAQTSETQYF
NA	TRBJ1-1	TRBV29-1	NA	TGCAGCGTTGGGGCTGAAGCTTTCTTT	CSVGAEAFF
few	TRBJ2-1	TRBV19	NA	TGTGCCAGTAGTGTAGCCCGGGAGCTTGAGCAGTTCTTC	CASSVARELEQFF
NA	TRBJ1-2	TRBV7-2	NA	TGTGCCAGCAGCTTAGCTCCGGGGGCTGGAGGCTACACCTTC	CASSLAPGAGGYTF
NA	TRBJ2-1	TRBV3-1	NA	TGTGCCAGCAGCCTCGGGGGTGCTTATGAGCAGTTCTTC	CASSLGGAYEQFF
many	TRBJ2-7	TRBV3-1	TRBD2	TGTGCCAGCAGCCTATCGGGACTAGCGAACGAGCAGTACTTC	CASSLSGLANEQYF
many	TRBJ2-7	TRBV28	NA	TGTGCCAGCAGCCCCCTAAAGGGAGGAGGTCTTGACGAGCAGTACTTC	CASSPLKGGGLDEQYF
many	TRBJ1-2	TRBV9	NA	TGTGCCAGCAGCGTATGGCAAGACCCTAACTATGGCTACACCTTC	CASSVWQDPNYGYTF
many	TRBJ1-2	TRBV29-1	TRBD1	TGCAGCGTTGAAGGAGGGTCCAGGGGGCTGGTCTACACCTTC	CSVEGGSRGLVYTF
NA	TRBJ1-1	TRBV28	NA	TGTGCCAGCACCGTCTCCTCGGGAGTGACTGAAGCTTTCTTT	CASTVSSGVTEAFF
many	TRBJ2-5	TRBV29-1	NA	TGCAGCGTTGCCGCGGGAAGGGAGACCCAGTACTTC	CSVAAGRETQYF
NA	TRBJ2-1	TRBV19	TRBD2	TGTGCCAGTAGCACCGGGACTAGCGGGAGGTCCTACAATGAGCAGTTCTTC	CASSTGTSGRSYNEQFF
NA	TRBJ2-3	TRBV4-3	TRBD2	TGCGCCAGCAGCCAACTAGCGGGAGAGGTAGATACGCAGTATTTT	CASSQLAGEVDTQYF
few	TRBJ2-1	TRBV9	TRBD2	TGTGCCAGCAGCGTAGGTGGTAGCGGGAGCTATTCGGCCGATTACAATGAGCAGTTCTTC	CASSVGGSGSYSADYNEQFF
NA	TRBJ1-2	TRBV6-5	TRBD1	TGTGCCAGCAGTTATGACACAGGGGTTAACTATGGCTACACCTTC	CASSYDTGVNYGYTF